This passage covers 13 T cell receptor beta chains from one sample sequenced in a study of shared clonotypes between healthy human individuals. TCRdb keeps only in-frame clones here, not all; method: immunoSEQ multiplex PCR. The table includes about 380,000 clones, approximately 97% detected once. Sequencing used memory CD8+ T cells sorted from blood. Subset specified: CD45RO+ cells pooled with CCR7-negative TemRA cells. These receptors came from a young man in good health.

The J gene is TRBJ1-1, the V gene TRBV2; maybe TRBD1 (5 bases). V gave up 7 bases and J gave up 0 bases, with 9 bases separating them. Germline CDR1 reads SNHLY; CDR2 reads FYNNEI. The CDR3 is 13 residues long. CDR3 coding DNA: TGTGCCAGCAAAGGGGATATGAACACTGAAGCTTTCTTT. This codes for CASKGDMNTEAFF.

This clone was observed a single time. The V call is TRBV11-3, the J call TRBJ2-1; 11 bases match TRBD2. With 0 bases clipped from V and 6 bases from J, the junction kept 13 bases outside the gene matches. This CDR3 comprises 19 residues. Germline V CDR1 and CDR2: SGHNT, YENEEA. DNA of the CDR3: TGTGCCAGCAGCTTAGATCATGCTAGCGGGAGGCTACGGGGCAATGAGCAGTTCTTC. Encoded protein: CASSLDHASGRLRGNEQFF. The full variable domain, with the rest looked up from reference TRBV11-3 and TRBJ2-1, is EAGVVQSPRYKIIEKKQPVAFWCNPISGHNTLYWYLQNLGQGPELLIRYENEEAVDDSQLPKDRFSAERLKGVDSTLKIQPAELGDSAVYLCASSLDHASGRLRGNEQFFGPGTRLTVL.

As DNA, the CDR3 is TGCGCCAGGGACAGCTACAAAGGGCAGTACTTC. Translated: CARDSYKGQYF. The chain links TRBV10-1 to TRBJ2-7, with D maybe TRBD1 (6 bases). Trimming shortened V by 9 bases and J by 9 bases, and 15 bases separated the two germline ends. The CDR3 has 11 amino acids. The germline gives CDR1 WNHNN, CDR2 SYGVQD (reference sequence).

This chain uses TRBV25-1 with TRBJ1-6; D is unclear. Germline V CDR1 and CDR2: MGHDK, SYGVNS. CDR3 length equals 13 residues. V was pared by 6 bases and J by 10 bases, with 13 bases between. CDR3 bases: TGTGCCAGCAGGAGGCAGGAGGAGTCACCCCTCCACTTT. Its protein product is CASRRQEESPLHF.

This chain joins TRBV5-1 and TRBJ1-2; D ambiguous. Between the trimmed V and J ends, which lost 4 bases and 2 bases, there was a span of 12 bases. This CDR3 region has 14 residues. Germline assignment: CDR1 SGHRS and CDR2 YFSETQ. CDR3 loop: CASSRGGNNYGYTF. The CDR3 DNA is TGCGCCAGCAGCCGTGGAGGGAACAACTATGGCTACACCTTC.

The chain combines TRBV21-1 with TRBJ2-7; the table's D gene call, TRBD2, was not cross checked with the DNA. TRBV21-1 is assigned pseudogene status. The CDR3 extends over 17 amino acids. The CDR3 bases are TGTGCCAGCAGCAAAGGACTAGCGGGGGCGGGCGGGCACGAGCAGTACTTC. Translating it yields CASSKGLAGAGGHEQYF.

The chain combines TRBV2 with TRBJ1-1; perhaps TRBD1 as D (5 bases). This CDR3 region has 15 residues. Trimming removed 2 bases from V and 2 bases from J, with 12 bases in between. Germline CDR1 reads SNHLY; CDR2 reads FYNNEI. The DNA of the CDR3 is TGTGCCAGCAGTGAAATTCGGGGGGGTAACACTGAAGCTTTCTTT. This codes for CASSEIRGGNTEAFF.

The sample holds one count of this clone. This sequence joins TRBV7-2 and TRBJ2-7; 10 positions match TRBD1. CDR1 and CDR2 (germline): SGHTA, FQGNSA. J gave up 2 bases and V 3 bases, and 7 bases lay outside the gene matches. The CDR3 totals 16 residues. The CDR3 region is CASSFYTGQGTYEQYF. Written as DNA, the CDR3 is TGTGCCAGCAGCTTTTACACGGGACAGGGGACCTACGAGCAGTACTTC. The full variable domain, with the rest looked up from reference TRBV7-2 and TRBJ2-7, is GAGVSQSPSNKVTEKGKDVELRCDPISGHTALYWYRQSLGQGLEFLIYFQGNSAPDKSGLPSDRFSAERTGGSVSTLTIQRTQQEDSAVYLCASSFYTGQGTYEQYFGPGTRLTVT.

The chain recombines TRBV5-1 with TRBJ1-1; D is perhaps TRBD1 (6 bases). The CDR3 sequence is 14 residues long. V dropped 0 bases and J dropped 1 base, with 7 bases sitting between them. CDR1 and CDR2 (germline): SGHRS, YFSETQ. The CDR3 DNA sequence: TGCGCCAGCAGCTTGGCCAGGGGGAACACTGAAGCTTTCTTT. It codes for CASSLARGNTEAFF.

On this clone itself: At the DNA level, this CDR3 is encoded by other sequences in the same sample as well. The CDR3 DNA is TGTGCCTGGAGTGGGTTAGGGGGCTACGAGCAGTACTTC. Translation: CAWSGLGGYEQYF. The V and J genes are TRBV30 and TRBJ2-7; D might be TRBD1 (6 bases). The CDR3 loop spans 13 amino acids. Germline CDR1 reads GTSNPN; CDR2 reads SVGIG (reference sequence). With 1 base removed from V and 3 bases from J, the gap between germline ends came to 10 bases.

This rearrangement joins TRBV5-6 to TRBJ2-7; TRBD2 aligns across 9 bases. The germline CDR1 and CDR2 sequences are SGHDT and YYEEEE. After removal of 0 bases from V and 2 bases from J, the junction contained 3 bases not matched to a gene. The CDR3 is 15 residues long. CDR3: CASSLAASGTYEQYF. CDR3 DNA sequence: TGTGCCAGCAGCTTGGCGGCTAGCGGGACCTACGAGCAGTACTTC.

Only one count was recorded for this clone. This CDR3 reads CAWSPQGPYEQYF. The CDR3, as DNA: TGTGCCTGGAGTCCACAGGGCCCCTACGAGCAGTACTTC. The chain employs TRBV30 and TRBJ2-7, with D possibly matching TRBD1 (6 bases). V lost 2 bases and J 2 bases, leaving 10 bases between the germline ends. The CDR3 runs to 13 residues. The germline CDR1 and CDR2 sequences are GTSNPN and SVGIG (reference sequence).

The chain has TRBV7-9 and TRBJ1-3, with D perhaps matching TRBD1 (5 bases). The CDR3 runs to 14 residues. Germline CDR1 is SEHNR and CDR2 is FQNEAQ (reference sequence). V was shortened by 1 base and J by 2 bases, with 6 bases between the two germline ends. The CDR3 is CASSLGQPGNTIYF. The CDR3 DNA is TGTGCCAGCAGCTTAGGACAGCCTGGAAACACCATATATTTT.